This TCR beta chain was found in a study of regulatory T cells in long-lasting Graves disease. The overall study: Positivity for TSH receptor antibodies plus over 5 years of antithyroid drugs meant persistent Graves' disease.

Arm-PCR with iRepertoire HTBI primers amplified the CDR3 regions for these TCR beta libraries. TCRdb fed the multiplex PCR reads into MiXCR, producing one record per CDR3 protein. The sample holds 650,000 to 850,000 distinct CDR3 sequences, around 30% seen once. This sample's time point: persistent/refractory GD, antithyroid drugs over 5 years with positive TRAb. From PBMCs, RNA was extracted and then used to make the TCR library. V gave up 0 bases and J gave up 1 base, with 9 bases separating them. The CDR3 totals 14 residues. Germline CDR1 reads DFQATT; CDR2 reads SNEGSKA (reference sequence). Whole-study results and caveats: Newly diagnosed patients had higher TCR diversity than persistent Graves' patients did.

This clonotype was recorded at least ten times. Its target is not known. V is TRBV20-1 and J is TRBJ1-1; D may be TRBD1 (5 bases). The sequenced sample was peripheral blood mononuclear cells (PBMCs), obtained when the disease was refractory, from a patient treated with antithyroid drugs. This clonotype was sampled from a female donor with Graves disease. CDR3 coding DNA: TGCAGTGCTAGAGATCCAGGGTCGAACACTGAAGCTTTCTTT. It yields the protein CSARDPGSNTEAFF.